This TCR beta chain was recorded in a study of T cell changes during pregnancy in multiple sclerosis. Some clones are missing from TCRdb's copy, which holds only in-frame ones; the method was immunoSEQ multiplex PCR. This sample has roughly 40,000 clones, with 94% found just once. Germline CDR1 reads SGHNT; CDR2 reads YYREEE (reference sequence). Trimming cost V 2 bases and J 5 bases; bases outside gene matches: 20. This CDR3 has 20 residues. This sequence joins TRBV5-4 and TRBJ2-3; the match to TRBD2 covers 10 bases. The origin of this receptor is a female donor with multiple sclerosis, enrolled in a pregnancy study. The sequencing used peripheral blood, collected in the third trimester of pregnancy. The CDR3 protein is CASSFLRNLASGSFRDTQYF. The CDR3 DNA reads TGTGCCAGCAGCTTCTTACGGAACCTGGCTAGCGGGAGTTTTCGAGATACGCAGTATTTT.